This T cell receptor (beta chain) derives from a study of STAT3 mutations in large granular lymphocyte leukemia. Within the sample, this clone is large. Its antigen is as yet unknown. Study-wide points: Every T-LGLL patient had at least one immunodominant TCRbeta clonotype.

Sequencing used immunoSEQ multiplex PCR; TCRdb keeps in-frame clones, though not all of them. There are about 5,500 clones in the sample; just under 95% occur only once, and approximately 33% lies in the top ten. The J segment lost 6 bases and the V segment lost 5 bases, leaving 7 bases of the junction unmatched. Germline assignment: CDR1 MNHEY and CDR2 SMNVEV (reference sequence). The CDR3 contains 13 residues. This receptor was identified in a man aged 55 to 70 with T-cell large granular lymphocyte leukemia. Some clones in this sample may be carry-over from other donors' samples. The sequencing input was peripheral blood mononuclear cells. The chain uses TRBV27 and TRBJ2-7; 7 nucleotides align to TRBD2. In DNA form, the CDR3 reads TGTGCCAGCAGTCCGACAGTAGCGGGCGAGCAGTACTTC. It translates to CASSPTVAGEQYF.